Here is one T cell receptor beta chain with its context. This record belongs to a study of cytomegalovirus exposure and HLA in healthy donors. Study context: Approximately 85 million unique TCRs from HLA-typed donors made up an early data release.

Primers: 60 Vbeta forward and 13 Jbeta reverse. Here immunoSEQ multiplex PCR was the method, and the copy in TCRdb shows in-frame clones only, minus some. The sample includes roughly 120,000 clones. The germline V gene encodes CDR1 SGHAT and CDR2 FQDESV (reference sequence). Trimming removed 1 base from V and 6 bases from J, with 11 bases in between. The CDR3 is made up of 14 amino acids. The specimen was PBMCs. This sequence was found in a young man in good health and CMV-seronegative. V usage is TRBV11-1 and J usage is TRBJ2-3; D gene uncertain. As DNA, the CDR3 is TGTGCCAGCAGCTTAGATCGTGTTAGCGATACGCAGTATTTT. Translated, it gives CASSLDRVSDTQYF.